A selection of T cell receptor beta chains follows, all from one sample in a study of shared clonotypes between healthy human individuals. Method: immunoSEQ multiplex PCR; TCRdb's copy keeps in-frame clones and lacks some. The sample holds about half a million clones; roughly 80% are singletons and the top ten take roughly 13%. The sequencing input was PBMCs. The receptors shown here come from a woman between 40 and 55 years old in good health. Some clones in this sample may be carry-over from other donors' samples. Each CDR3 is given with its conserved first and last residue. A D gene is named only where the DNA matches it firmly. Clone size is given for some rows only: seen once, a few or many times, or a class if the clone is expanded.

d_call	v_call	clone_size	j_call	cdr3_aa	cdr3_nt
.	TRBV28	.	TRBJ1-1	CASSFTGAGPTEAFF	TGTGCCAGCAGTTTTACGGGAGCAGGGCCCACTGAAGCTTTCTTT
.	TRBV7-9	.	TRBJ2-1	CASSLEVDEQFF	TGTGCCAGCAGCTTAGAAGTGGATGAGCAGTTCTTC
.	TRBV2	.	TRBJ2-3	CASRWLFITDTQYF	TGTGCCAGCCGATGGTTGTTCATCACAGATACGCAGTATTTT
TRBD1	TRBV9	.	TRBJ1-4	CASSVAGTDNEKLFF	TGTGCCAGCAGCGTAGCCGGGACAGATAATGAAAAACTGTTTTTT
.	TRBV28	.	TRBJ2-2	CASSLGAPGELFF	TGTGCCAGCAGTTTAGGGGCCCCCGGGGAGCTGTTTTTT
TRBD2	TRBV7-6	.	TRBJ2-7	CASSNSGRAVGYEQYF	TGTGCCAGCAGCAATAGCGGGAGGGCCGTCGGCTACGAGCAGTACTTC
.	TRBV29-1	.	TRBJ1-1	CSVEDYDSGAFF	TGCAGCGTTGAAGATTATGACAGTGGAGCTTTCTTT
.	TRBV29-1	.	TRBJ2-1	CSVTGVIAARNEQFF	TGCAGCGTAACTGGGGTTATAGCGGCCCGCAATGAGCAGTTCTTC
.	TRBV7-6	.	TRBJ2-5	CASSLSIQTQYF	TGTGCCAGCAGCCTCTCCATTCAGACCCAGTACTTC
TRBD2	TRBV7-3	.	TRBJ2-1	CASSAGLAGGGEQFF	TGTGCCAGCAGTGCGGGACTAGCGGGAGGTGGTGAGCAGTTCTTC
.	TRBV2	.	TRBJ1-5	CASRVDSDGQPQHF	TGTGCCAGCAGGGTGGACAGCGATGGCCAGCCCCAGCATTTT
.	TRBV5-4	.	TRBJ2-7	CASSNGNSYEQYF	TGTGCCAGCAGCAACGGCAACTCCTACGAGCAGTACTTC
.	TRBV20-1	.	TRBJ1-2	CSSQANYGYTF	TGCAGCTCTCAAGCTAACTATGGCTACACCTTC
.	TRBV4-2	.	TRBJ1-2	CASSQDQETYGYTF	TGTGCCAGCAGCCAAGATCAGGAAACCTATGGCTACACCTTC
TRBD2	TRBV5-1	.	TRBJ2-1	CASSYHTSGPHNEQFF	TGCGCCAGCAGCTACCATACTAGCGGGCCCCACAATGAGCAGTTCTTC
.	TRBV6-1	.	TRBJ1-1	CASSERGAETEAFF	TGTGCCAGCAGTGAACGGGGGGCCGAGACTGAAGCTTTCTTT
.	TRBV7-2	few	TRBJ2-7	CASGRGGGPYEQYF	TGTGCCAGCGGGCGAGGGGGAGGGCCGTACGAGCAGTACTTC
.	TRBV29-1	few	TRBJ1-1	CSVRTLQMNTEAFF	TGCAGCGTAAGGACCCTACAGATGAACACTGAAGCTTTCTTT
.	TRBV5-1	.	TRBJ2-7	CASSRDREYEQYF	TGCGCCAGCAGCCGAGACCGAGAATACGAGCAGTACTTC
TRBD2	TRBV30	.	TRBJ2-7	CAWNRIAGGPQEQYF	TGTGCCTGGAATCGGATAGCGGGAGGGCCGCAAGAGCAGTACTTC
.	TRBV18	.	TRBJ2-7	CASSPAGGSSYEQYF	TGTGCCAGCTCACCAGCTGGGGGGAGCTCCTACGAGCAGTACTTC
TRBD1	TRBV10-3	.	TRBJ1-1	CAISEFTGTDYTEAFF	TGTGCCATCAGTGAGTTTACCGGGACAGACTACACTGAAGCTTTCTTT
.	TRBV4-2	.	TRBJ2-3	CASSQGLGDTQYF	TGTGCCAGCAGCCAAGGTCTGGGCGATACGCAGTATTTT
.	TRBV18	.	TRBJ2-7	CASSNDINYEQYF	TGTGCCAGCTCTAACGATATCAACTACGAGCAGTACTTC
TRBD1	TRBV19	.	TRBJ1-2	CASSKDRVYGYTF	TGTGCCAGTAGTAAGGACAGGGTCTATGGCTACACCTTC
TRBD1	TRBV29-1	.	TRBJ2-1	CSVGQGAYNEQFF	TGCAGCGTTGGGCAGGGGGCCTACAATGAGCAGTTCTTC
.	TRBV9	.	TRBJ1-1	CASSVSPTGTEAFF	TGTGCCAGCAGCGTAAGTCCCACGGGGACTGAAGCTTTCTTT